This T cell receptor (beta chain) was captured in a study of PD-1 blockade in classical Hodgkin lymphoma (TCRdb year 2020). Study-wide context: Nivolumab dosing was 3 mg/kg intravenously every 2 weeks, continuing until either disease progression or unacceptable toxicity. The study used TCR beta sequencing and CyTOF to define a peripheral blood immune signature of response to PD-1 blockade in classical Hodgkin lymphoma. Overall study outcomes, separate from this receptor: Lower diversity was seen in patients whose nivolumab began less than 1 year after ASCT, and these patients were left out of later analyses so that immune reconstitution would not confound the results. The study was limited to a single clinical trial cohort, and causes of repertoire differences, possibly disease activity or prior therapy, remained undefined. Baseline TCR diversity was reported to be lower in newly diagnosed patients than in healthy donors and to be lower still in relapsed/refractory patients. Trial patients with a complete response had baseline diversity similar to that of newly diagnosed patients, while partial responders and progressors had significantly lower diversity. By C4D1, a significant rise was seen in CD4+ TCR diversity but not in CD8+ TCR diversity (p=0.0027 vs p=0.16), and the rise was most apparent among complete responders (p=0.02).

Genomic DNA was isolated using the Qiagen DNeasy kit from unsorted PBMCs as well as from negatively selected CD4+ and CD8+ fractions. TCR beta CDR3 regions were amplified by immunoSEQ multiplex PCR using primers annealing to V and J segments. Amplification bias was minimized using a synthetic immune receptor repertoire, and residual bias was removed computationally after sequencing. The published analysis was carried out like this. Custom Python scripts were used to quantify repertoire diversity as the Shannon entropy index. Unsorted, CD4+ and CD8+ repertoires were examined separately, except in combined analyses, for which CD4+ and CD8+ sequences were merged in silico. A clone was considered expanded if an increase in frequency of at least 2-fold after treatment relative to C1D1 was found, and a pseudocount of 0.5 was applied to clones undetected at baseline. Clones with 0 or 1 copy at C1D1 were defined as singleton clones, while clones with 2 or more copies were defined as non-singleton clones. Clones expanded in unsorted samples were labelled as CD4+, CD8+ or unknown by matching protein sequences in sorted samples from the same patient. Wilcoxon tests were applied to paired samples to test diversity changes from C1D1 to C4D1. In TCRdb, the immuneACCESS table is reduced to in-frame sequences with V and J assigned. These tables do not hold every clone; where another copy was compared, an unresolved V gene accounts for under half, and the others remain unexplained. That table furnishes V, J and clone size, whereas the DNA furnished D and trimming. The sample has 100,000 or so clones on record, 90% of them singletons. Approximately 2.9% of the sample comes from the top ten.

Notes on this clone: Its cognate antigen has yet to be identified. One end of the junction does not line up with germline, which may come from a read error.

The CDR3 runs 14 residues from the cysteine to the phenylalanine. Of the read, only the CDR3 DNA is kept; its 42 bases are in frame from base 1. Taken from the germline V gene, the CDR1 and CDR2 loops are MGHRA and YSYEKL. The intended sense of this specimen's time point label: cycle 4 day 1 (C4D1), after 5 to 7 weeks of nivolumab. Every trial patient had relapsed after autologous stem cell transplantation, and cohorts A, B and C differed in prior brentuximab vedotin exposure. The trial cohort comprised about 60 patients with relapsed/refractory classical Hodgkin lymphoma whose best overall responses were complete response, partial response or progressive disease. In the multi-cohort phase II CheckMate 205 trial, trial patients received single-agent nivolumab. An independent review committee assessed best overall response using the 2007 International Working Group response criteria. Trial PBMCs were obtained immediately prior to nivolumab initiation (C1D1) and on therapy at cycle 2 day 1 and cycle 4 day 1. Peripheral blood was collected in 8 mL Vacutainer Cell Preparation Tubes, from which PBMCs were isolated by centrifugation and then cryopreserved.

Here the chain combines TRBV4-1 and TRBJ1-1, and perhaps TRBD1 as D gene, on 6 matching bases. The sample here was peripheral blood mononuclear cells (PBMCs), taken before the fourth cycle of nivolumab. The sequence was collected from a human donor with classical Hodgkin lymphoma. The CDR3: CASSHGTGNPEAFF. At the DNA level, the sequence is TGCGCCAGCAGCCACGGAACAGGGAACCCTGAAGCTTTCTTT.